The 17 T cell receptor beta chains reported below all come from one sample, sequenced in a study of yellow fever vaccine responses in identical twins (dated by TCRdb to 2016 to 2019). Library creation used RT-PCR. Sequencing took place on an Illumina HiSeq 2500. The raw public data were reprocessed by TCRdb itself: fastp quality trimming at Q25, MiXCR clonotype calling, in-frame beta chains only. Entries that share a CDR3 protein sequence are merged under the most common genes and DNA. The sample table shows roughly 36,000 distinct CDR3 sequences, and 60% are seen once. In total, the top ten clones hold 4.5% of the sample. Sequencing was performed on T cells from blood (PBMCs), unsorted or a sorted subset (not recorded which), taken before or after yellow fever vaccination (not recorded which). The receptors here all came from a young woman who received the yellow fever vaccine. Donor details come from another sample of the same person, matched by shared clones.

V gene TRBV7-6 combines with J gene TRBJ1-2; 7 bases align to TRBD1. The CDR3 length is 13 residues. The germline V gene encodes CDR1 SGHVS and CDR2 FNYEAQ. Trimming took 5 bases from V and 2 from J; bases not matched to a gene: 2. CDR3 in amino acids: CASSKTGNYGYTF. The DNA of the CDR3 is TGTGCCAGCAGCAAGACAGGGAACTATGGCTACACCTTC. Based on the CDR3 plus reference TRBV7-6 and TRBJ1-2, the full variable domain is GAGVSQSPRYKVTKRGQDVALRCDPISGHVSLYWYRQALGQGPEFLTYFNYEAQQDKSGLPNDRFSAERPEGSISTLTIQRTEQRDSAMYRCASSKTGNYGYTFGSGTRLTVV.

The rearrangement uses TRBV5-1 and TRBJ2-1, with D perhaps TRBD1 or TRBD2 (6 bases each). The CDR3 runs 15 residues. CDR1 and CDR2 from the germline V gene are SGHRS and YFSETQ. V lost 4 bases, J lost 0 bases, and 11 bases lay in between. CDR3 residues: CASSVGGSSYNEQFF. The CDR3 nucleotides are TGCGCCAGCAGCGTAGGGGGGAGCTCCTACAATGAGCAGTTCTTC.

This rearrangement joins TRBV11-1 to TRBJ1-5, with D possibly TRBD1 on 6 matching bases. The V gene's germline CDR1 is SGHAT and CDR2 FQDESV (reference sequence). The CDR3 runs 14 residues. V shed 4 bases and J shed 4 bases, with 11 bases lying between them. The CDR3 sequence is CASSSTGGNQPQHF. CDR3 nucleotide sequence: TGTGCCAGCAGCTCGACAGGTGGAAATCAGCCCCAGCATTTT.

The chain combines TRBV20-1 with TRBJ1-1; no reliable D call. The CDR3 is 12 residues long. With 1 base removed from V and 1 base from J, the gap between germline ends came to 4 bases. Germline-derived CDR1 and CDR2 are DFQATT and SNEGSKA (reference sequence). Here the CDR3 DNA reads TGCAGTGCTAGAGTCCCGAACACTGAAGCTTTCTTT. Amino acid sequence: CSARVPNTEAFF.

This clonotype was observed a few times. V is TRBV12-3 or TRBV12-4 and J is TRBJ1-6, with TRBD1 identical over 10 bases. This CDR3 spans 16 amino acids. V lost 5 bases, J lost 7 bases, and 8 bases stayed unmatched. CDR3 in amino acids: CASSRPGDRGNSPLHF. DNA of the CDR3: TGTGCCAGCAGTCGACCCGGGGACAGGGGAAATTCACCCCTCCACTTT.

The chain links TRBV5-1 to TRBJ1-1, with TRBD1 as a possible D gene (6 bases). Trimming shortened V by 3 bases and J by 1 base, and 16 bases separated the two germline ends. This CDR3 has 16 residues. Germline V gene lookup returns CDR1 SGHRS and CDR2 YFSETQ. CDR3 nucleotides: TGCGCCAGCAGCTCTGAAACAGGGTATCAGAACACTGAAGCTTTCTTT. Its protein product is CASSSETGYQNTEAFF.

This clonotype showed up just a few times. DNA of the CDR3: TGTGCCAGCAGTTACTCCGGACAGGGCGCCGCTAACTATGGCTACACCTTC. Translation gives CASSYSGQGAANYGYTF. The chain couples TRBV6-5 to TRBJ1-2; 8 positions match TRBD1. The CDR3 is 17 amino acids. Germline-derived CDR1 and CDR2 are MNHEY and SVGAGI. With 0 bases clipped from V and 0 bases from J, the junction kept 6 bases outside the gene matches.

The chain combines TRBV19 with TRBJ2-7; possible D gene TRBD1, 5 bases. V was pared by 3 bases and J by 1 base, with 13 bases between. The CDR3 loop spans 15 amino acids. Looked up from germline, CDR1 is LNHDA and CDR2 is SQIVND (reference sequence). CDR3: CASSIVARQSYEQYF. In nucleotides, the CDR3 is TGTGCCAGTAGTATCGTTGCGAGACAGTCCTACGAGCAGTACTTC.

The chain carries TRBV12-3 or TRBV12-4 and TRBJ2-5, with unresolved D. The CDR3 is made up of 13 amino acids. Trimming removed 0 bases at V and 2 bases at J, with 4 bases between. CDR3 bases: TGTGCCAGCAGTTTAGCTAAACAAGAGACCCAGTACTTC. Its protein product is CASSLAKQETQYF.

The chain carries TRBV2 and TRBJ2-5; 7 nucleotides agree with TRBD2. Germline loops: CDR1 SNHLY, CDR2 FYNNEI. The junction had 4 bases not matched to a gene; V was cut back by 7 bases and J by 2 bases. The CDR3 runs to 13 residues. The CDR3 region is CASKRGSQETQYF. The CDR3 DNA sequence: TGTGCCAGCAAGCGGGGATCACAAGAGACCCAGTACTTC. The full variable domain, with the rest looked up from reference TRBV2 and TRBJ2-5, is EPEVTQTPSHQVTQMGQEVILRCVPISNHLYFYWYRQILGQKVEFLVSFYNNEISEKSEIFDDQFSVERPDGSNFTLKIRSTKLEDSAMYFCASKRGSQETQYFGPGTRLLVL.

This clonotype was seen more than once but under ten times. This rearrangement joins TRBV9 to TRBJ2-3; TRBD2 matches at 9 bases. Germline assignment: CDR1 SGDLS and CDR2 YYNGEE. This CDR3 region has 15 residues. The V and J ends lost 0 bases and 2 bases, in that order; junction bases with no gene match: 1. Written as DNA, the CDR3 is TGTGCCAGCAGCGTAGGCGGGGGGGCCACAGATACGCAGTATTTT. Its translation: CASSVGGGATDTQYF.

This rearrangement joins TRBV12-3 or TRBV12-4 to TRBJ2-1, with TRBD2 matching 11 bases. Trimming removed 3 bases from V and 9 bases from J; junction bases left unmatched: 10. The CDR3 has 16 residues. The CDR3 protein is CASSFDLAGGRSEQFF. The CDR3 region has the DNA TGTGCCAGCAGTTTCGATCTAGCGGGAGGACGTTCTGAGCAGTTCTTC.

V gene TRBV29-1 combines with J gene TRBJ1-1; D ambiguous. The CDR3 consists of 13 residues. The ends were cut back, 6 bases at V and 0 bases at J, with 11 bases in the middle. CDR1 and CDR2 (germline): SQVTM, ANQGSEA. The CDR3 DNA reads as TGCAGCGTCGAGGGCCGAATGAACACTGAAGCTTTCTTT. This gives the protein CSVEGRMNTEAFF.

The J gene is TRBJ2-3, the V gene TRBV11-3; D remains unclear. The CDR3 is made up of 12 amino acids. Between the trimmed V and J ends, which lost 2 bases and 8 bases, there was a span of 8 bases. Germline CDR1 and CDR2: SGHNT and YENEEA. The CDR3 bases are TGTGCCAGCAGCTTATTCTTGGGTACGCAGTATTTT. It encodes CASSLFLGTQYF.

This chain links TRBV20-1 with TRBJ2-1; D is uncertain. The CDR3 has 11 amino acids. The germline gives CDR1 DFQATT, CDR2 SNEGSKA (reference sequence). Trimming shortened V by 7 bases and J by 4 bases, and 8 bases separated the two germline ends. Here the CDR3 DNA reads TGCAGTGGGCACGGTTACAATGAGCAGTTCTTC. It translates to CSGHGYNEQFF.

In the case of this clonotype: Mismatch with germline at one junction end may stem from a read error. The chain couples TRBV2 to TRBJ1-3; D remains unclear. This CDR3 has 14 residues. Germline CDR1 is SNHLY and CDR2 is FYNNEI. This CDR3 is CASIESFLRNTIYF. Written as DNA, the CDR3 is TGTGCCAGCATTGAATCTTTTTTGCGAAACACCATATATTTT.

This clonotype was seen a single time. The chain carries TRBV13 and TRBJ2-3; D unresolved. Germline CDR1 and CDR2: PRHDT and FYEKMQ (reference sequence). The CDR3 is 12 amino acids. V was shortened by 7 bases and J by 6 bases, with 11 bases between the two germline ends. CDR3 sequence (DNA): TGTGCCAGCACCCCTGAAAGGGATACGCAGTATTTT. Its protein is CASTPERDTQYF.